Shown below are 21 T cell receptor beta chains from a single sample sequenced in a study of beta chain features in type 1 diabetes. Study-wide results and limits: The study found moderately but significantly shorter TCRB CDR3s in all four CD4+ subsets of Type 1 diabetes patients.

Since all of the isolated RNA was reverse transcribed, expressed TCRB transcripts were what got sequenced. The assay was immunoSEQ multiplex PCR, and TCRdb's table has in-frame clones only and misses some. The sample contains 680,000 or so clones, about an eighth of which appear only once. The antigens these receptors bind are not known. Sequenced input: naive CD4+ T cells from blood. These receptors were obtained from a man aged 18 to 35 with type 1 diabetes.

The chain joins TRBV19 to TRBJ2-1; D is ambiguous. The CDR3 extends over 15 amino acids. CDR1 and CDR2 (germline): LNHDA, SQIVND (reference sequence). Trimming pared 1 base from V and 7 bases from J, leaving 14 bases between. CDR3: CASSIGVAFGNEQFF. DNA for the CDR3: TGTGCCAGTAGTATAGGGGTTGCTTTTGGGAATGAGCAGTTCTTC.

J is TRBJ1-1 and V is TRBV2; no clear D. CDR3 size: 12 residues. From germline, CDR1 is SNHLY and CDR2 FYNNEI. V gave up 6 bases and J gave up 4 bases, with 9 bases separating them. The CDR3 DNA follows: TGTGCCAGCAGGGTATTCGGCACTGAAGCTTTCTTT. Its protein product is CASRVFGTEAFF.

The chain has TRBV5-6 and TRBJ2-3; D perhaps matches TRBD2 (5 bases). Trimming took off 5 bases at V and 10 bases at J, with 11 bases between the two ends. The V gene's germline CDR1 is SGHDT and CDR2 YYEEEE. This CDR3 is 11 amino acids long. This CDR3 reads CASSSGVAQYF. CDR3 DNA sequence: TGTGCCAGCAGTTCCGGGGTTGCGCAGTATTTT.

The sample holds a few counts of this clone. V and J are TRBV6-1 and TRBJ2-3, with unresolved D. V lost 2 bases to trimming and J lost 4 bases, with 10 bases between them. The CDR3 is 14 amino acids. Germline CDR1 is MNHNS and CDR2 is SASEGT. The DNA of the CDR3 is TGTGCCAGCAGTGAAAATAGCTCGGCAGATACGCAGTATTTT. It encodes CASSENSSADTQYF.

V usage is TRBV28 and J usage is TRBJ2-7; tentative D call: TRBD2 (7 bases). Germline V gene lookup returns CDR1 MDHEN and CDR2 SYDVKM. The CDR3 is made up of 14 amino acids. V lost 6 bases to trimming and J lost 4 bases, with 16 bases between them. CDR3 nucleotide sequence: TGTGCCAGCAGACAACAGGGAGGGGCTTACGAGCAGTACTTC. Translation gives CASRQQGGAYEQYF.

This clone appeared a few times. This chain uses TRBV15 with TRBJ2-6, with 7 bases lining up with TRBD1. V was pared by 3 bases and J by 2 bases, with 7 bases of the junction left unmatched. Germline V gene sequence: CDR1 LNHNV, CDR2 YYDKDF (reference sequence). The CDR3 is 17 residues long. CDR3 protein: CATSSEIDRAGANVLTF. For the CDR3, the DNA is TGTGCCACCAGCAGTGAAATTGACAGGGCTGGGGCCAACGTCCTGACTTTC.

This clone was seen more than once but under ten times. The DNA of the CDR3 is TGTGCCAGCTCAGCAGGACAGTGGACCAATGAGCAGTTCTTC. Translation gives CASSAGQWTNEQFF. The rearrangement joins TRBV18 to TRBJ2-1; a weak D match, TRBD1 (6 bases). V was trimmed by 5 bases and J by 6 bases, leaving 14 bases between them. This CDR3 contains 14 residues. Germline CDR1 is KGHSH and CDR2 is LQKENI.

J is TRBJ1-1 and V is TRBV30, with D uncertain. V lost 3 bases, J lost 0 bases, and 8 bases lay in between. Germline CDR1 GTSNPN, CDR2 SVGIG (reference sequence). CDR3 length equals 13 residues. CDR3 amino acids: CAWRDGMNTEAFF. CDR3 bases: TGTGCCTGGAGGGACGGCATGAACACTGAAGCTTTCTTT.

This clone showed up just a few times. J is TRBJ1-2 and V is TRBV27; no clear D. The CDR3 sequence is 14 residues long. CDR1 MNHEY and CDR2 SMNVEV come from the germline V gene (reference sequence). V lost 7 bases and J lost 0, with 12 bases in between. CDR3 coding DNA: TGTGCCAGCAAGGACGGAATAGCTAACTATGGCTACACCTTC. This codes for CASKDGIANYGYTF.

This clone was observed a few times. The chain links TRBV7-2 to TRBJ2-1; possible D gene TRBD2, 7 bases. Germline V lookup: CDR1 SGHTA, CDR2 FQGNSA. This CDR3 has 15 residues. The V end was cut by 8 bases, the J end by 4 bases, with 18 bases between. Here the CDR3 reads CASAPGGGSYNEQFF. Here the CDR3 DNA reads TGTGCCAGCGCCCCGGGGGGCGGGTCTTACAATGAGCAGTTCTTC.

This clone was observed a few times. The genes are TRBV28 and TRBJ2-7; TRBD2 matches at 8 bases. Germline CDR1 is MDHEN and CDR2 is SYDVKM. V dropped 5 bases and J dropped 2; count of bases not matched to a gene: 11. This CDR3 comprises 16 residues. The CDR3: CASSPRGSGVTYEQYF. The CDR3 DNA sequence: TGTGCCAGCAGTCCCCGAGGTAGCGGGGTAACCTACGAGCAGTACTTC.

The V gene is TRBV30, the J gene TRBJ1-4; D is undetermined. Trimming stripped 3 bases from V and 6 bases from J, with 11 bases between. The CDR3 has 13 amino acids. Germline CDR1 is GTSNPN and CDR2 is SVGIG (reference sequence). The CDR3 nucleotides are TGTGCCTGGAGCATCAGGTTTTATGAAAAACTGTTTTTT. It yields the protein CAWSIRFYEKLFF. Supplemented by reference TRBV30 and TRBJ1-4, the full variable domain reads SQTIHQWPATLVQPVGSPLSLECTVEGTSNPNLYWYRQAAGRGLQLLFYSVGIGQISSEVPQNLSASRPQDRQFILSSKKLLLSDSGFYLCAWSIRFYEKLFFGSGTQLSVL.

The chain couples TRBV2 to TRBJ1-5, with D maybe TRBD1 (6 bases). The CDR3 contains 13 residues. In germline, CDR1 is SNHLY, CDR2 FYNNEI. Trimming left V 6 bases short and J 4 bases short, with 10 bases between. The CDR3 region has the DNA TGTGCCAGCAGGCCAGGGGTTAATCAGCCCCAGCATTTT. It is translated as CASRPGVNQPQHF.

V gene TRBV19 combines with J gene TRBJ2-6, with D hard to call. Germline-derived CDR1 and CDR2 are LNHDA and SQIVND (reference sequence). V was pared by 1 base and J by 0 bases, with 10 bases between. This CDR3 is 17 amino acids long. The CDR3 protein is CASSIGAGYSGANVLTF. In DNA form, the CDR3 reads TGTGCCAGTAGTATAGGTGCCGGCTACTCTGGGGCCAACGTCCTGACTTTC.

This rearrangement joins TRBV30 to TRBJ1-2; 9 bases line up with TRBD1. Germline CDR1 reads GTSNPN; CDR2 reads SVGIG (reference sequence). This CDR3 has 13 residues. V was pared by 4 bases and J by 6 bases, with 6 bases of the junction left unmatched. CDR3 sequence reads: CAWTGTGYNGYTF. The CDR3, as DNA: TGTGCCTGGACCGGGACAGGGTATAATGGCTACACCTTC.

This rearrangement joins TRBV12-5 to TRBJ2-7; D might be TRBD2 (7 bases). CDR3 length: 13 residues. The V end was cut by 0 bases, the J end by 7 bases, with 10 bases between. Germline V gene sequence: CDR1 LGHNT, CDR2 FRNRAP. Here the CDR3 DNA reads TGTGCTAGTGGTTTGGTACAGGGAGGGGAGCAGTACTTC. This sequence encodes CASGLVQGGEQYF.

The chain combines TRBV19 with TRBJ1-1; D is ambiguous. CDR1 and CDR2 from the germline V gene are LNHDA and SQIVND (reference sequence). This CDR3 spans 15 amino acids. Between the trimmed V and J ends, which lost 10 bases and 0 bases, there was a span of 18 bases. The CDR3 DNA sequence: TGTGCCATTCGACCGACGGCCTCTATGAACACTGAAGCTTTCTTT. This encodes CAIRPTASMNTEAFF.

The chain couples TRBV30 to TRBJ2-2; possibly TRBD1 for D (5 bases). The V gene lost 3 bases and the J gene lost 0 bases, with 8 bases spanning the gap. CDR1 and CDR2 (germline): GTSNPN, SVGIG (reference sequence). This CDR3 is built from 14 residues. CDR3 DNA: TGTGCCTGGAGGAGACAGACGAACACCGGGGAGCTGTTTTTT. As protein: CAWRRQTNTGELFF.

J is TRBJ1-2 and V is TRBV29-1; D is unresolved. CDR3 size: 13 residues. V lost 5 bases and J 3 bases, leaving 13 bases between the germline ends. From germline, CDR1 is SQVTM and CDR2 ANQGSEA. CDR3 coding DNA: TGCAGCGTTCAGCCGGACGGCTACTATGGCTACACCTTC. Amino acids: CSVQPDGYYGYTF. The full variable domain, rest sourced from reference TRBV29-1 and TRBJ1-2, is SAVISQKPSRDICQRGTSLTIQCQVDSQVTMMFWYRQQPGQSLTLIATANQGSEATYESGFVIDKFPISRPNLTFSTLTVSNMSPEDSSIYLCSVQPDGYYGYTFGSGTRLTVV.

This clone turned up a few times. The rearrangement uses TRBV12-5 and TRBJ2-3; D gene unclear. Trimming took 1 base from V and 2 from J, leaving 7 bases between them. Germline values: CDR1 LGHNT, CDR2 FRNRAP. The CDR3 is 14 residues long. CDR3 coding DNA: TGTGCTAGTGGTTTGGGCACCTACACAGATACGCAGTATTTT. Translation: CASGLGTYTDTQYF.

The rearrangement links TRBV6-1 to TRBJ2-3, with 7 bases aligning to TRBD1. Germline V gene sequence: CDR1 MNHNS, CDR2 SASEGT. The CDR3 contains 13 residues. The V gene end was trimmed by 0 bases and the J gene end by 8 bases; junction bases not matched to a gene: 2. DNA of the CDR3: TGTGCCAGCAGTGAAGCAGCAGGGGGTACGCAGTATTTT. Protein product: CASSEAAGGTQYF.